This entry features one T cell receptor beta chain sequence. Antigen unknown. Roughly 0.5 to 1 ug RNA was reverse transcribed with random hexamers. Using its own MiXCR run on the immunoSEQ multiplex PCR reads, TCRdb lists one record per CDR3 protein. The sample holds around 270,000 distinct CDR3 sequences, 89% seen once. Bulk CD8+ and CD4+ cells came from magnetic negative isolation; CD8+ TEMRA by FACS. The V and J ends lost 4 bases and 4 bases respectively, with 14 bases between them. The CDR3 extends over 15 amino acids. The V gene's germline CDR1 is SNHLY and CDR2 FYNNEI. The record originates from a study of CD8 T cells in Susac syndrome. Study results and limitations: By the study's own acknowledgment, its TCR sequencing and HLA analysis included relatively few individuals.

The clonotype comes from a human donor with multiple sclerosis. The specimen sequenced was CD8+ T cells from PBMCs. The chain has TRBV2 and TRBJ1-5; D unresolved. CDR3 in amino acids: CASSGDLHENQPQHF. For the CDR3, the DNA is TGTGCCAGCAGTGGGGATTTGCACGAAAATCAGCCCCAGCATTTT. The variable domain in full, completed from reference TRBV2 and TRBJ1-5, reads EPEVTQTPSHQVTQMGQEVILRCVPISNHLYFYWYRQILGQKVEFLVSFYNNEISEKSEIFDDQFSVERPDGSNFTLKIRSTKLEDSAMYFCASSGDLHENQPQHFGDGTRLSIL.